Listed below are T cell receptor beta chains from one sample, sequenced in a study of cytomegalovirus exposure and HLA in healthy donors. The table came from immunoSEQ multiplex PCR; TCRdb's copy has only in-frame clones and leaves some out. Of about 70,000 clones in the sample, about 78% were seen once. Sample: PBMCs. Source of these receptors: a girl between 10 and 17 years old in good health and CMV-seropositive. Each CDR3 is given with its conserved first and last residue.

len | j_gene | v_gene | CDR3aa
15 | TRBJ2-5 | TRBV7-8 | CASSPRSGTVRAQYF
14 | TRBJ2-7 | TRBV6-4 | CASRAQGPNYEQYF
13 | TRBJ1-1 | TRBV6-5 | CASSLSGDTEAFF
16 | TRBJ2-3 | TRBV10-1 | CASSESGREVTDTQYF
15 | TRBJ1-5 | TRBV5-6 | CASSLADITNQPQHF
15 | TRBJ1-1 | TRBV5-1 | CASRFTGGYNTEAFF
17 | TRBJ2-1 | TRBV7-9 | CASSLERTSGSNNEQFF
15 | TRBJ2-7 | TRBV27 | CASGQGFSPSYEQYF
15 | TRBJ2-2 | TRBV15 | CATSRVGQVTGELFF
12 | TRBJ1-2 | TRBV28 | CASSLADYGYTF
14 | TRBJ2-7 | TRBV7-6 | CASSLDVRPLEQYF
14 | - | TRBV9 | CASSPSGGIGEQYF
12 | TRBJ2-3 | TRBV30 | CAWGRGTDTQYF
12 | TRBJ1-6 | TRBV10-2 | CASSEPRTPLHF
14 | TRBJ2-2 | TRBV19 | CASSARLAPGELFF
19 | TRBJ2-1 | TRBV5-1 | CASSSRPGQGVSMVNEQFF
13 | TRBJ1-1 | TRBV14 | CASSRLGSTEAFF
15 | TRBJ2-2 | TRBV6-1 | CASSVLQGNTGELFF
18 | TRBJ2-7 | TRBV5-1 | CASSLGGSGLAGAYEQYF
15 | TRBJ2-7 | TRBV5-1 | CASSLSGQGSYEQYF
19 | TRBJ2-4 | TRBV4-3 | CASSPIVLRDQGWTDIQYF
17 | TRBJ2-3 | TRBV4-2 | CASSQDRSGDYTDTQYF
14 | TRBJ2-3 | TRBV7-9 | CASSLAEKTDTQYF
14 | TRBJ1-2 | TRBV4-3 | CASSQGRGPYGYTF
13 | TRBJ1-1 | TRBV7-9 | CASSLQGNTEAFF
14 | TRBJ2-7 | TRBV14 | CASSQDLSSYEQYF
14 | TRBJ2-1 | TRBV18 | CASSPGNRYNEQFF
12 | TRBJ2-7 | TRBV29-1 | CSVMTGPYEQYF
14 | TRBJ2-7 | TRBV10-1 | CASRADIYSYEQYF
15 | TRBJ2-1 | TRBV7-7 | CASSAGTSTGNEQFF
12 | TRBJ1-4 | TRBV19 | CASKWGGEKLFF
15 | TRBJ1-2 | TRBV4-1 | CASSPPVGGNYGYTF
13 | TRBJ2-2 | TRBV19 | CASSIDRAGELFF
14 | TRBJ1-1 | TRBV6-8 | CASSYPHMNTEAFF
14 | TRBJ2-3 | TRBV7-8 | CASSLLVSTDTQYF
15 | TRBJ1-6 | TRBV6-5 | CASSMSDSYNSPLHF
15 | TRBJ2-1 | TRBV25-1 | CASRLAGQAYNEQFF
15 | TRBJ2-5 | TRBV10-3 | CAISVGQSVSETQYF
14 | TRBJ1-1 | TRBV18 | CASSPNRENTEAFF
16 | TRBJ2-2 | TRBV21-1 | CASSDIRDREPGELFF
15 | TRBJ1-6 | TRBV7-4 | CASSFRDRVYSPLHF
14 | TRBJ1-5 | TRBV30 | CAWSTRVSSQPQHF
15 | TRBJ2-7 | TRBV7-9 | CASSPWGGGSYEQYF
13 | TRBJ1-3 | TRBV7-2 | CASSLPGSVTIYF
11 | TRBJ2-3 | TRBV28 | CASSFQDTQYF
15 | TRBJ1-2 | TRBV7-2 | CASSLELQGASGYTF
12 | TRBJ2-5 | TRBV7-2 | CASSLMGATQYF
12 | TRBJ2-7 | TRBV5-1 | CASREGGYEQYF
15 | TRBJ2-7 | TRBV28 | CASTPQARGSYEQYF
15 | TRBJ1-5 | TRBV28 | CASSEWQGGIEPQHF
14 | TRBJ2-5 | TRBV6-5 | CASSRTGRWETQYF
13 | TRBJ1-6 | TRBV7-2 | CASSSTYNSPLHF
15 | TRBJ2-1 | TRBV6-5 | CASSYTGEPYNEQFF